These 17 T cell receptor beta chains were all obtained from the same sample, sequenced in a study of CD8+ T cells in alopecia areata. Noted treatment: oral pan-JAK inhibitor, 5-10 mg twice daily. Extracted RNA was reverse transcribed, and the resulting cDNA served as sequencing template. TCRdb keeps only in-frame clones here, not all; method: immunoSEQ multiplex PCR. Of 200,000 or so clones detected, 58% appear once; the ten largest clones hold 5.5%. The input for sequencing was CD4+ T cells sorted from blood, taken at week 24, from a patient treated with tofacitinib. These TCRs come from a human donor with alopecia areata.

The V and J genes are TRBV13 and TRBJ2-1; 10 nucleotides line up with TRBD2. V was clipped by 1 base and J by 5 bases; unmatched bases: 5. The CDR3 consists of 16 residues. The germline V gene encodes CDR1 PRHDT and CDR2 FYEKMQ (reference sequence). The CDR3 coding sequence is TGTGCCAGCAGCTTAGAAGTAGCGGGGGGTCACAATGAGCAGTTCTTC. It is translated as CASSLEVAGGHNEQFF. Full variable domain (missing parts from reference TRBV13 and TRBJ2-1): AAGVIQSPRHLIKEKRETATLKCYPIPRHDTVYWYQQGPGQDPQFLISFYEKMQSDKGSIPDRFSAQQFSDYHSELNMSSLELGDSALYFCASSLEVAGGHNEQFFGPGTRLTVL.

In this sample, this clone turned up a few times. This chain links TRBV5-1 with TRBJ2-2; 8 bases are shared with TRBD1. The CDR3 totals 14 residues. CDR1 is SGHRS, CDR2 YFSETQ, per germline. The V gene end was trimmed by 4 bases and the J gene end by 3 bases; junction bases not matched to a gene: 2. DNA of the CDR3: TGCGCCAGCAGCCCGACAGGGGACACCGGGGAGCTGTTTTTT. Residues: CASSPTGDTGELFF.

This clone occurred a few times. The chain combines TRBV30 with TRBJ1-5, with D perhaps TRBD1 (5 bases). Looked up from germline, CDR1 is GTSNPN and CDR2 is SVGIG (reference sequence). This CDR3 is built from 12 residues. The ends were cut back, 2 bases at V and 5 bases at J, with 7 bases in the middle. CDR3 residues: CAWSTGHQPQHF. The CDR3 bases are TGTGCCTGGAGTACGGGGCATCAGCCCCAGCATTTT.

This chain joins TRBV30 and TRBJ1-5; unclear D gene. The V end was cut by 1 base, the J end by 7 bases, with 11 bases between. The CDR3 has 13 amino acids. CDR1 GTSNPN and CDR2 SVGIG come from the germline V gene (reference sequence). CDR3 residues: CAWSDGIWQPQHF. DNA of the CDR3: TGTGCCTGGAGTGATGGGATATGGCAGCCCCAGCATTTT. The whole variable domain, remainder taken from reference TRBV30 and TRBJ1-5, is SQTIHQWPATLVQPVGSPLSLECTVEGTSNPNLYWYRQAAGRGLQLLFYSVGIGQISSEVPQNLSASRPQDRQFILSSKKLLLSDSGFYLCAWSDGIWQPQHFGDGTRLSIL.

The chain uses TRBV25-1 and TRBJ2-5; perhaps TRBD2 as D (7 bases). The CDR3 is made up of 14 amino acids. Per the germline V gene, CDR1 is MGHDK and CDR2 is SYGVNS. V was cut by 1 base and J by 4 bases, with 10 bases left in between. The DNA of the CDR3 is TGTGCCAGCAGTGAATCGGGGGGCGCAGAGACCCAGTACTTC. Its translation is CASSESGGAETQYF.

J is TRBJ2-7 and V is TRBV7-9; D is perhaps TRBD2 (6 bases). The CDR3 contains 13 residues. V gave up 8 bases and J gave up 0 bases, with 11 bases separating them. In germline, CDR1 is SEHNR, CDR2 FQNEAQ (reference sequence). The CDR3, as DNA: TGTGCCAGCCCAGCGGGCCTCTCCTACGAGCAGTACTTC. Translation gives CASPAGLSYEQYF.

The genes are TRBV6-5 and TRBJ1-1; D remains unclear. Between the trimmed V and J ends, which lost 2 bases and 4 bases, there was a span of 8 bases. The CDR3 is 13 amino acids. Per germline, CDR1 MNHEY and CDR2 SVGAGI. CDR3 nucleotides: TGTGCCAGCAGTTACGGGTCGGTCACTGAAGCTTTCTTT. The encoded protein is CASSYGSVTEAFF.

In its sample, this clone was seen a few times. This chain links TRBV7-8 with TRBJ2-7; tentatively, D is TRBD2 (6 bases). The CDR3 spans 14 residues. Trimming cost V 1 base and J 3 bases, with 10 bases left between them. Germline V lookup: CDR1 SGHVS, CDR2 FQNEAQ. CDR3 DNA sequence: TGTGCCAGCAGCTTAGGCCGGGGGAACTACGAGCAGTACTTC. Protein: CASSLGRGNYEQYF.

The V and J genes are TRBV30 and TRBJ2-1; the match to TRBD2 covers 13 bases. Germline CDR1 is GTSNPN and CDR2 is SVGIG (reference sequence). The J segment lost 7 bases and the V segment lost 5 bases, leaving 5 bases of the junction unmatched. CDR3 length equals 14 residues. Written as DNA, the CDR3 is TGTGCCTGGCAAGGGACTAGCGGGAAAAATGAGCAGTTCTTC. It encodes CAWQGTSGKNEQFF.

This rearrangement joins TRBV10-3 to TRBJ2-7; possibly TRBD1 for D (6 bases). Germline values: CDR1 ENHRY, CDR2 SYGVKD. The CDR3 loop spans 15 amino acids. The V end lost 5 bases, the J end lost 0 bases, and 14 bases lay between the germline ends. The CDR3 nucleotides read TGTGCCATCAGTTCGGACAGTAGAAGCTCCTACGAGCAGTACTTC. Translation: CAISSDSRSSYEQYF.

The V gene is TRBV29-1, the J gene TRBJ1-1; D not resolved. The V end lost 7 bases, the J end lost 4 bases, and 10 bases lay between the germline ends. The CDR3 runs to 11 residues. Germline CDR1 SQVTM, CDR2 ANQGSEA. The CDR3 nucleotides read TGCAGCGCCCGGTCTACCACTGAAGCTTTCTTT. The encoded protein is CSARSTTEAFF.

This clone was seen a handful of times. The genes are TRBV29-1 and TRBJ2-2; no clear D gene. Germline loops: CDR1 SQVTM, CDR2 ANQGSEA. The CDR3 spans 13 residues. The ends were cut back, 5 bases at V and 1 base at J, with 8 bases in the middle. CDR3 bases: TGCAGCGTTATGCCAGGGAACACCGGGGAGCTGTTTTTT. Translated: CSVMPGNTGELFF.

The genes are TRBV14 and TRBJ1-1; D is unresolved. This CDR3 comprises 15 residues. Germline CDR1 and CDR2: SGHDN and FVKESK. The germline V and J ends were trimmed by 4 bases and 1 base, with 13 bases remaining between them. CDR3 nucleotide sequence: TGTGCCAGCAGCCCAAGGAGGGCGAGGAACACTGAAGCTTTCTTT. The encoded protein is CASSPRRARNTEAFF.

V usage is TRBV27 and J usage is TRBJ2-1; D remains ambiguous. The V end lost 8 bases, the J end lost 4 bases, and 15 bases lay between the germline ends. In germline, CDR1 is MNHEY, CDR2 SMNVEV (reference sequence). This CDR3 contains 14 residues. In DNA form, the CDR3 reads TGTGCCAGCCATACCGCGGCGACATACAATGAGCAGTTCTTC. Amino acids: CASHTAATYNEQFF.

This clone was found a few times. The V and J genes are TRBV19 and TRBJ2-4, with a possible D match to TRBD2 (6 bases). Trimming shortened V by 5 bases and J by 0 bases, and 17 bases separated the two germline ends. This CDR3 is built from 17 residues. Per the germline V gene, CDR1 is LNHDA and CDR2 is SQIVND (reference sequence). The CDR3 loop is CASSPGGNTLAKNIQYF. The CDR3 bases are TGTGCCAGTAGTCCCGGGGGAAACACCCTAGCCAAAAACATTCAGTACTTC.

This clone appeared a few times. V is TRBV7-9 and J is TRBJ2-7, with 14 nucleotides matching TRBD2. V dropped 5 bases and J dropped 3; count of bases not matched to a gene: 9. Germline CDR1 reads SEHNR; CDR2 reads FQNEAQ (reference sequence). The CDR3 extends over 17 amino acids. The CDR3 region has the DNA TGTGCCAGCAGCCGCGCGGGACTAGCGGGAGCTTTCTACGAGCAGTACTTC. Encoded protein: CASSRAGLAGAFYEQYF.

This chain uses TRBV30 with TRBJ2-3, with D perhaps matching TRBD2 (5 bases). The CDR3 extends over 13 amino acids. V lost 5 bases, J lost 1 base, and 10 bases lay in between. Germline CDR1 is GTSNPN and CDR2 is SVGIG (reference sequence). CDR3 coding DNA: TGTGCCTGGCAAAGCGGCGGCACAGATACGCAGTATTTT. This translates into CAWQSGGTDTQYF.